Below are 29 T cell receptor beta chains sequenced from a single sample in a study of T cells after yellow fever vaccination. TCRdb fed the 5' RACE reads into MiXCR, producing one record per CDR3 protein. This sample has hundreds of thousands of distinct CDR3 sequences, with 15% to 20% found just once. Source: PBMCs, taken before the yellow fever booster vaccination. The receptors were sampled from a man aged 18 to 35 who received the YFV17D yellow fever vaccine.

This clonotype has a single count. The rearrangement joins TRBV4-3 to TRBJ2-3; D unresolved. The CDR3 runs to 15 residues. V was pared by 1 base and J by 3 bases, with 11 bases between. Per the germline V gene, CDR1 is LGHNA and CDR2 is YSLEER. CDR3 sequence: CASSQVDSSTDTQYF. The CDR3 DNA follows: TGCGCCAGCAGCCAAGTAGATAGTAGTACAGATACGCAGTATTTT.

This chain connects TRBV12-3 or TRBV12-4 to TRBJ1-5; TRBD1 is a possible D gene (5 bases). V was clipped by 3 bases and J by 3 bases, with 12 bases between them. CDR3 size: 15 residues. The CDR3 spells CASSFSRVNNQPQHF. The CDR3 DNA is TGTGCCAGCAGTTTCTCCAGGGTAAACAATCAGCCCCAGCATTTT.

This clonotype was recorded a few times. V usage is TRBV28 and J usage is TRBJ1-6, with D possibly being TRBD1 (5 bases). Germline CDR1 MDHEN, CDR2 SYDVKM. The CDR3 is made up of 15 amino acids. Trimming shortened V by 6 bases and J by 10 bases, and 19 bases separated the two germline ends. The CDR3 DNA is TGTGCCAGCAGACCCGTCAGGGCCGGGGGGTCACCCCTCCACTTT. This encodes CASRPVRAGGSPLHF. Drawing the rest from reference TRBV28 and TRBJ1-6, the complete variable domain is DVKVTQSSRYLVKRTGEKVFLECVQDMDHENMFWYRQDPGLGLRLIYFSYDVKMKEKGDIPEGYSVSREKKERFSLILESASTNQTSMYLCASRPVRAGGSPLHFGNGTRLTVT.

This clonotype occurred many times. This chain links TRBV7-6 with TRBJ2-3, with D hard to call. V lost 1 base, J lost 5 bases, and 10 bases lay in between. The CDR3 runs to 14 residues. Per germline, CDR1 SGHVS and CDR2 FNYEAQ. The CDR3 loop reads CASSLGASQDTQYF. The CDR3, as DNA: TGTGCCAGCAGCTTAGGGGCTAGTCAAGATACGCAGTATTTT.

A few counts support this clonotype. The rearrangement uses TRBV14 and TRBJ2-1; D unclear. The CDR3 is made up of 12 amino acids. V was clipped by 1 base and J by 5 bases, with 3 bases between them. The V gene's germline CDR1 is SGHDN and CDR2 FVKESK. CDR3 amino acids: CASSQGNNEQFF. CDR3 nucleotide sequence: TGTGCCAGCAGCCAAGGGAACAATGAGCAGTTCTTC. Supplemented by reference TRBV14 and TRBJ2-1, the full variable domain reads EAGVTQFPSHSVIEKGQTVTLRCDPISGHDNLYWYRRVMGKEIKFLLHFVKESKQDESGMPNNRFLAERTGGTYSTLKVQPAELEDSGVYFCASSQGNNEQFFGPGTRLTVL.

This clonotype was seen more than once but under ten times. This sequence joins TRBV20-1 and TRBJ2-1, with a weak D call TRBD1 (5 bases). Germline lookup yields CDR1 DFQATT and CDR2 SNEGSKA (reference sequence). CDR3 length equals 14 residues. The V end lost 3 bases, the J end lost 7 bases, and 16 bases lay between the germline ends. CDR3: CSARAGHGRNEQFF. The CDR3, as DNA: TGCAGTGCTAGGGCCGGACACGGTAGGAATGAGCAGTTCTTC.

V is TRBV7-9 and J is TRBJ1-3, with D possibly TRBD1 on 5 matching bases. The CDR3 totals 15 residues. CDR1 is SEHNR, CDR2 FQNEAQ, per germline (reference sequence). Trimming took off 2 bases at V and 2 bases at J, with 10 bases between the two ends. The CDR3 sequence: CASSLSGDAGNTIYF. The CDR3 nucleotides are TGTGCCAGCAGCTTATCGGGGGACGCTGGAAACACCATATATTTT.

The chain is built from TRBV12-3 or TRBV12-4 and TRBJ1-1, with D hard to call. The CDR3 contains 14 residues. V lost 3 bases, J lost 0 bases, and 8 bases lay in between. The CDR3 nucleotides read TGTGCCAGCAGTTTCTGGATTTTGAACACTGAAGCTTTCTTT. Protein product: CASSFWILNTEAFF.

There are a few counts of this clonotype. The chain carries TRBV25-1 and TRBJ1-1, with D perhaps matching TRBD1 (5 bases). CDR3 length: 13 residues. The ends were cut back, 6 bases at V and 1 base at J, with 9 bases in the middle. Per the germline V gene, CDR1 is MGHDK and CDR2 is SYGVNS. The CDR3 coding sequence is TGTGCCAGCAGGCCAGGGTCGAACACTGAAGCTTTCTTT. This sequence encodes CASRPGSNTEAFF.

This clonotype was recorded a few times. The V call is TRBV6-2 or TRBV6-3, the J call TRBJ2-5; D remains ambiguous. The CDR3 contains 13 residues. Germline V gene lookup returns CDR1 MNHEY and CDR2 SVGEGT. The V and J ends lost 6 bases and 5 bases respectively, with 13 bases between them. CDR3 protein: CASRPTRRETQYF. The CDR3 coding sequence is TGTGCCAGCAGGCCGACTCGGCGGGAGACCCAGTACTTC.

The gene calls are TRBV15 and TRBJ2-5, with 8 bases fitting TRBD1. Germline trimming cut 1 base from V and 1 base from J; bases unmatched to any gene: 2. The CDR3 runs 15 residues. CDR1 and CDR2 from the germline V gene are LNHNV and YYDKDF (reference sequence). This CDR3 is CATSRGDRLQETQYF. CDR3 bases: TGTGCCACCAGCAGAGGGGACAGGCTCCAAGAGACCCAGTACTTC.

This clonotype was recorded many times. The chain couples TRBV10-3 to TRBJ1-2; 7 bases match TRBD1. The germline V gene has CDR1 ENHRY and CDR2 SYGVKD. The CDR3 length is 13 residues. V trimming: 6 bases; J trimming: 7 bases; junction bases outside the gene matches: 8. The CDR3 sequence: CAIRGQSLGGYTF. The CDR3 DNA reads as TGTGCCATCAGGGGACAGTCTCTTGGTGGCTACACCTTC.

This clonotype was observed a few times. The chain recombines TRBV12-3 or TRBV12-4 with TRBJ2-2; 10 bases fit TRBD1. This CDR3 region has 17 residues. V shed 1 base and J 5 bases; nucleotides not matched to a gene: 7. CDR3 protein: CASSLVRWTGGTGELFF. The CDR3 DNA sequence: TGTGCCAGCAGTTTAGTCCGTTGGACAGGGGGTACCGGGGAGCTGTTTTTT.

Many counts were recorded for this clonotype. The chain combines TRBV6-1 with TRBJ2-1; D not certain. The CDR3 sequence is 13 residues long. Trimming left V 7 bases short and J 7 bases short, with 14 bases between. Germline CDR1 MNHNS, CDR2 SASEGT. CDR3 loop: CASTRDQRNEQFF. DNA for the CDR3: TGTGCCAGCACCCGCGACCAGAGGAATGAGCAGTTCTTC.

DNA for the CDR3: TGTGCCAGCAGTAACACCCGCGGCAATCAGCCCCAGCATTTT. Translation gives CASSNTRGNQPQHF. This chain uses TRBV7-2 with TRBJ1-5; D is unresolved. Germline V gene sequence: CDR1 SGHTA, CDR2 FQGNSA. The CDR3 sequence is 14 residues long. The V end was cut by 6 bases, the J end by 2 bases, with 11 bases between. Combining the CDR3 with reference TRBV7-2 and TRBJ1-5 gives the whole variable domain GAGVSQSPSNKVTEKGKDVELRCDPISGHTALYWYRQSLGQGLEFLIYFQGNSAPDKSGLPSDRFSAERTGGSVSTLTIQRTQQEDSAVYLCASSNTRGNQPQHFGDGTRLSIL.

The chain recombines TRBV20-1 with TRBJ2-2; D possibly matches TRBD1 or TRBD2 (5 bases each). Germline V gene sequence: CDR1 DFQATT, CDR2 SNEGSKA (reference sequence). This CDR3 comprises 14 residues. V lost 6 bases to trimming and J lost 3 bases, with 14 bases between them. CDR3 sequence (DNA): TGCAGTGCAAATAACAGAGGGGACACCGGGGAGCTGTTTTTT. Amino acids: CSANNRGDTGELFF.

The CDR3 reads CASLLDRANTEAFF. CDR3 coding DNA: TGTGCCAGCCTACTGGACAGGGCGAACACTGAAGCTTTCTTT. The chain joins TRBV28 to TRBJ1-1, with 8 bases fitting TRBD1. The V gene's germline CDR1 is MDHEN and CDR2 SYDVKM. The ends lost 8 bases at V and 1 base at J; junction bases unmatched: 6. This CDR3 region has 14 residues.

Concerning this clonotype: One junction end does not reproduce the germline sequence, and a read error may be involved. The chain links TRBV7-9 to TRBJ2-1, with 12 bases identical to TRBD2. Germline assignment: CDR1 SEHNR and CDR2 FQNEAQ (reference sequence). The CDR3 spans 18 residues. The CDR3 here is CASSVAGLAGPAYNEQFF. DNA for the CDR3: TGTGCCAGCAGCGTAGCAGGACTAGCGGGGCCCGCCTACAATGAGCAGTTCTTC.

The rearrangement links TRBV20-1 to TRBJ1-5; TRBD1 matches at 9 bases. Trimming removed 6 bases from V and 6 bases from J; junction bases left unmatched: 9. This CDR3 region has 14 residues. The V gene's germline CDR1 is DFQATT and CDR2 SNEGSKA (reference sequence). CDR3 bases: TGCAGTGCCAGGGCCGGGACAGGGATTCAGCCCCAGCATTTT. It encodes CSARAGTGIQPQHF.

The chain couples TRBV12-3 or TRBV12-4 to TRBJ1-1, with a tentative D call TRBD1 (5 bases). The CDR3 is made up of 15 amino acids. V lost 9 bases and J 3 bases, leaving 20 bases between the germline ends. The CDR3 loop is CASRRAGGYDTEAFF. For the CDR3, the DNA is TGTGCCAGTCGGCGGGCGGGGGGTTACGACACTGAAGCTTTCTTT.

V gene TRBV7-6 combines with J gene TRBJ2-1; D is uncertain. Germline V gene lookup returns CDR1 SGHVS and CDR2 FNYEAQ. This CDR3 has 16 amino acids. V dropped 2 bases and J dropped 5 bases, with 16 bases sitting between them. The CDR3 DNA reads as TGTGCCAGCAGCTTAACTCGGAGTATTTCTCACAATGAGCAGTTCTTC. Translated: CASSLTRSISHNEQFF.

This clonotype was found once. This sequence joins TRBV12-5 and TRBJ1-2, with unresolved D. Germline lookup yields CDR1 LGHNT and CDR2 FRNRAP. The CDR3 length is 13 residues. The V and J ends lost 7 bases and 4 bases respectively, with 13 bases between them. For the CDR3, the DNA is TGTGCTAGTGCCACCGGACCGATCTATGGCTACACCTTC. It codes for CASATGPIYGYTF.

CDR3 amino acids: CASSLYGGTEAFF. The CDR3 nucleotides read TGCGCCAGCAGCTTGTACGGGGGTACTGAAGCTTTCTTT. The rearrangement uses TRBV5-1 and TRBJ1-1; D is perhaps TRBD1 (5 bases). The CDR3 has 13 residues. CDR1 is SGHRS and CDR2 is YFSETQ in the germline V gene. The V gene lost 1 base and the J gene lost 5 bases, with 9 bases spanning the gap.

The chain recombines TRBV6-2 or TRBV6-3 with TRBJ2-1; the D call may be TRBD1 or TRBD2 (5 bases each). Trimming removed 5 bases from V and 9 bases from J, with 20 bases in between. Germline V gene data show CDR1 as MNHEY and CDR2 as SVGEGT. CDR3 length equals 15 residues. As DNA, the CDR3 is TGTGCCAGCAGTCCCCCAACTACCGGGGCGAGTGAGCAGTTCTTC. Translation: CASSPPTTGASEQFF.

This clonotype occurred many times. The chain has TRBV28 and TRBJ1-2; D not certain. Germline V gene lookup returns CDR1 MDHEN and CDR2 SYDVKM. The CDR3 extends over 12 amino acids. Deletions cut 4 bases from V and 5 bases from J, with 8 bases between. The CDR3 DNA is TGTGCCAGCAGTTCCTCTTCTTATGGCTACACCTTC. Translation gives CASSSSSYGYTF.

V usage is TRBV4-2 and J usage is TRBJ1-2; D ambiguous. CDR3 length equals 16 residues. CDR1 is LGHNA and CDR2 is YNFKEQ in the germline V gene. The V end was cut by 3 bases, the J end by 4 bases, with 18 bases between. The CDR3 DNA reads TGTGCCAGCAGCCAGCCAAACCCGGCGGACTCCTATGGCTACACCTTC. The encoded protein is CASSQPNPADSYGYTF.

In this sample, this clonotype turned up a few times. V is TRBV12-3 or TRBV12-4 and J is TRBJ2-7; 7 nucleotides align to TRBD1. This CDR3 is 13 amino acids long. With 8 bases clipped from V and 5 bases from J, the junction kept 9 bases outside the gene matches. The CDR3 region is CASRVTGLHEQYF. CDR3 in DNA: TGTGCCAGCCGTGTGACAGGGTTACACGAGCAGTACTTC.

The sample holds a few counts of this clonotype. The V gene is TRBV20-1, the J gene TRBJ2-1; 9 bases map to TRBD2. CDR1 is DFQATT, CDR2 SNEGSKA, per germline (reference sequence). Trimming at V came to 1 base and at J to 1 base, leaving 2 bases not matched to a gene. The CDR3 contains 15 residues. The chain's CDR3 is CSARVLAGSYNEQFF. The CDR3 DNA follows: TGCAGTGCTAGAGTACTAGCGGGTTCCTACAATGAGCAGTTCTTC.

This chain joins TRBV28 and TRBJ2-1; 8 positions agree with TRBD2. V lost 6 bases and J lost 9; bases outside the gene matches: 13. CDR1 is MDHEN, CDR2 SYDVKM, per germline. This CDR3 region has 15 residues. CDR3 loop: CASRRRLAGSSEQFF. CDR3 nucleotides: TGTGCCAGCAGAAGGAGGCTAGCGGGTAGTAGTGAGCAGTTCTTC.